The 28 T cell receptor beta chains below were found in one sample sequenced in a study of CD8 T cells in ankylosing spondylitis. TCRdb re-called the 5' RACE reads through MiXCR, storing one row per CDR3 protein. The repertoire has just under 350,000 distinct CDR3 sequences, about 14% of them found once; the top ten carry about 1.1%. Sequencing was done on a sample of blood, either unsorted or a sorted T cell fraction (not recorded which). The source of these receptors is a male donor with ankylosing spondylitis or in good health (not recorded which).

The table lists this clonotype with many counts. The chain employs TRBV29-1 and TRBJ2-7, with D possibly being TRBD2 (6 bases). The CDR3 is 14 amino acids. V was trimmed by 1 base and J by 5 bases, leaving 15 bases between them. Germline values: CDR1 SQVTM, CDR2 ANQGSEA. In nucleotides, the CDR3 is TGCAGCGTTGAAGGGCCGGGAGTCGCAGACGAGCAGTACTTC. Translating it yields CSVEGPGVADEQYF.

This clonotype has only a few counts. The J gene is TRBJ2-7, the V gene TRBV5-1; a possible D gene is TRBD1 (6 bases). The germline CDR1 and CDR2 sequences are SGHRS and YFSETQ. V lost 6 bases and J lost 2, with 12 bases in between. The CDR3 length is 13 residues. Written as DNA, the CDR3 is TGCGCCAGCACTCGGGACAACGCCTACGAGCAGTACTTC. It yields the protein CASTRDNAYEQYF.

The sample holds many counts of this clonotype. The CDR3 loop reads CASMGASGANVLTF. For the CDR3, the DNA is TGTGCCAGCATGGGAGCCTCTGGGGCCAACGTCCTGACTTTC. The chain has TRBV2 and TRBJ2-6; tentatively, D is TRBD2 (5 bases). CDR3 length: 14 amino acids. Trimming stripped 7 bases from V and 0 bases from J, with 7 bases between. Germline values: CDR1 SNHLY, CDR2 FYNNEI.

The chain carries TRBV7-9 and TRBJ1-4; D gene ambiguous. V was trimmed by 5 bases and J by 7 bases, leaving 8 bases between them. The germline V gene has CDR1 SEHNR and CDR2 FQNEAQ (reference sequence). This CDR3 has 12 amino acids. CDR3 loop: CASSTASEKLFF. The CDR3 nucleotides are TGTGCCAGCAGCACGGCGAGTGAAAAACTGTTTTTT.

This clonotype was observed a handful of times. The CDR3 DNA follows: TGTGCCAGCGGGCGGAGCTCTGGGGCCAACGTCCTGACTTTC. Its translation: CASGRSSGANVLTF. The J gene is TRBJ2-6, the V gene TRBV12-3 or TRBV12-4; D not certain. The CDR3 has 14 residues. Trimming shortened V by 8 bases and J by 0 bases, and 8 bases separated the two germline ends.

This clonotype was picked up a small number of times. The chain links TRBV9 to TRBJ2-5; D is perhaps TRBD1 (5 bases). The CDR3 spans 14 residues. Germline V gene sequence: CDR1 SGDLS, CDR2 YYNGEE. V was trimmed by 2 bases and J by 2 bases, leaving 10 bases between them. As DNA, the CDR3 is TGTGCCAGCAGCGTCGAACAGGAGCAAGAGACCCAGTACTTC. Translation: CASSVEQEQETQYF.

The J gene is TRBJ2-5, the V gene TRBV20-1, with 7 bases that match TRBD2. Trimming cost V 4 bases and J 0 bases; bases outside gene matches: 2. This CDR3 spans 13 amino acids. Germline assignment: CDR1 DFQATT and CDR2 SNEGSKA (reference sequence). CDR3 protein: CSAKRDYQETQYF. In nucleotides, the CDR3 is TGCAGTGCTAAGCGGGACTACCAAGAGACCCAGTACTTC.

This clonotype appeared a few times. This chain joins TRBV4-2 and TRBJ1-4; D ambiguous. V lost 0 bases and J lost 14, with 10 bases in between. The CDR3 sequence is 12 residues long. Germline V CDR1 and CDR2: LGHNA, YNFKEQ. The CDR3 DNA sequence: TGTGCCAGCAGCCAAGAGGGGAATAGCCTGTTTTTT. Protein sequence: CASSQEGNSLFF.

The rearrangement links TRBV9 to TRBJ2-3; 8 bases align to TRBD2. The CDR3 runs 16 residues. Trimming cost V 4 bases and J 4 bases; bases outside gene matches: 11. CDR1 is SGDLS and CDR2 is YYNGEE in the germline V gene. CDR3 nucleotide sequence: TGTGCCAGCAGCCCGCGACTAGCGTTTAGCCCAGATACGCAGTATTTT. It is translated as CASSPRLAFSPDTQYF.

This sequence joins TRBV4-1 and TRBJ2-5; D possibly uses TRBD1 or TRBD2 (5 bases each). The V end was cut by 0 bases, the J end by 5 bases, with 19 bases between. The V gene's germline CDR1 is MGHRA and CDR2 YSYEKL. The CDR3 is made up of 17 amino acids. This CDR3 is CASSQDRGDPSRETQYF. CDR3 bases: TGCGCCAGCAGCCAAGATCGAGGGGACCCTTCGCGGGAGACCCAGTACTTC.

The chain joins TRBV5-6 to TRBJ2-5; 14 positions agree with TRBD2. Germline V gene sequence: CDR1 SGHDT, CDR2 YYEEEE. This CDR3 contains 15 residues. The J segment lost 1 base and the V segment lost 4 bases, leaving 0 bases of the junction unmatched. CDR3 bases: TGTGCCAGCAGCGGGACTAGCGGGGGCCAAGAGACCCAGTACTTC. It specifies CASSGTSGGQETQYF.

This clonotype turned up a few times. The chain recombines TRBV7-9 with TRBJ1-1; D is undetermined. The V gene's germline CDR1 is SEHNR and CDR2 FQNEAQ (reference sequence). The CDR3 consists of 13 residues. Trimming removed 5 bases at V and 11 bases at J, with 18 bases between. CDR3 nucleotide sequence: TGTGCCAGCAGCCCTGGCGGGCCAGCTGGCGCTTTCTTT. The encoded protein is CASSPGGPAGAFF. The variable domain in full, completed from reference TRBV7-9 and TRBJ1-1, reads DTGVSQNPRHKITKRGQNVTFRCDPISEHNRLYWYRQTLGQGPEFLTYFQNEAQLEKSRLLSDRFSAERPKGSFSTLEIQRTEQGDSAMYLCASSPGGPAGAFFGQGTRLTVV.

The J gene is TRBJ2-5, the V gene TRBV19, with D unresolved. Germline CDR1 is LNHDA and CDR2 is SQIVND (reference sequence). V lost 3 bases, J lost 1 base, and 9 bases lay in between. CDR3 length: 14 residues. The CDR3 nucleotides read TGTGCCAGTAGTATTGGGGTCCGCCAAGAGACCCAGTACTTC. Translated, it gives CASSIGVRQETQYF.

This clonotype was detected only a few times. The chain links TRBV29-1 to TRBJ1-2; tentative D call: TRBD1 (6 bases). V was trimmed by 4 bases and J by 7 bases, leaving 16 bases between them. In germline, CDR1 is SQVTM, CDR2 ANQGSEA. The CDR3 has 13 residues. The CDR3 region has the DNA TGCAGCGTTGGAGAGGGGGGGCGTCGTGGCTACACCTTC. Translated: CSVGEGGRRGYTF.

This clonotype was detected a few times. The chain couples TRBV20-1 to TRBJ2-3; unclear D gene. The CDR3 sequence is 11 residues long. Per the germline V gene, CDR1 is DFQATT and CDR2 is SNEGSKA (reference sequence). Trimming took off 5 bases at V and 4 bases at J, with 7 bases between the two ends. The CDR3 here is CSAARADTQYF. The CDR3 DNA sequence: TGCAGTGCTGCCCGAGCAGATACGCAGTATTTT.

The chain carries TRBV6-1 and TRBJ1-1, with D tentatively TRBD1 (5 bases). The CDR3 loop spans 15 amino acids. Germline CDR1 reads MNHNS; CDR2 reads SASEGT. Trimming shortened V by 3 bases and J by 6 bases, and 17 bases separated the two germline ends. CDR3: CASSDLQVMGAEAFF. The CDR3 DNA follows: TGTGCCAGCAGTGATTTACAGGTTATGGGGGCTGAAGCTTTCTTT.

This clonotype was recorded a few times. The rearrangement uses TRBV2 and TRBJ1-2; a possible D gene is TRBD1 (5 bases). Trimming left V 7 bases short and J 5 bases short, with 17 bases between. The germline V gene has CDR1 SNHLY and CDR2 FYNNEI. The CDR3 spans 14 residues. The CDR3 reads CASTQEGIGYGYTF. In DNA, the CDR3 is TGTGCCAGCACCCAGGAGGGGATTGGGTATGGCTACACCTTC.

This clonotype was observed a handful of times. V gene TRBV20-1 combines with J gene TRBJ2-1, with TRBD2 matching 8 bases. The CDR3 runs 16 residues. Per the germline V gene, CDR1 is DFQATT and CDR2 is SNEGSKA (reference sequence). Losses at the gene ends were 1 base for V and 1 base for J; bases not matched to a gene: 6. The CDR3 DNA follows: TGCAGTGCTAGAGGTCTAGCGGGTAGATCCTACAATGAGCAGTTCTTC. Translating gives CSARGLAGRSYNEQFF.

This clonotype was seen only a few times. This chain connects TRBV7-2 to TRBJ2-5; 10 bases fit TRBD2. The V gene's germline CDR1 is SGHTA and CDR2 FQGNSA. The CDR3 loop spans 15 amino acids. The J segment lost 2 bases and the V segment lost 5 bases, leaving 5 bases of the junction unmatched. The CDR3, as DNA: TGTGCCAGCAGCCCTACTAGCGGGGAACAAGAGACCCAGTACTTC. It encodes CASSPTSGEQETQYF.

This clonotype has more than one count but fewer than ten. The rearrangement joins TRBV29-1 to TRBJ1-1; 9 positions match TRBD1. The CDR3 runs 11 residues. The trim removed 7 bases at V and 8 bases at J, leaving 5 bases unmatched. Germline CDR1 reads SQVTM; CDR2 reads ANQGSEA. The CDR3 reads CSDRDRGEAFF. The CDR3 DNA reads TGCAGCGACCGAGACAGGGGGGAAGCTTTCTTT.

V is TRBV2 and J is TRBJ1-2, with D maybe TRBD1 (6 bases). The V gene lost 6 bases and the J gene lost 3 bases, with 11 bases spanning the gap. The CDR3 covers 13 residues. CDR1 and CDR2 (germline): SNHLY, FYNNEI. The CDR3 coding sequence is TGTGCCAGCAGGGTCCCAGGGGACTATGGCTACACCTTC. It translates to CASRVPGDYGYTF.

This clonotype was counted a few times. This chain uses TRBV14 with TRBJ2-7; TRBD1 aligns across 11 bases. CDR3 length: 15 residues. With V trimmed by 6 bases and J by 2 bases, 6 bases remained unmatched. Germline V gene lookup returns CDR1 SGHDN and CDR2 FVKESK. CDR3 protein: CASSQGQGVTYEQYF. The CDR3 coding sequence is TGTGCCAGCAGTCAGGGACAGGGGGTTACCTACGAGCAGTACTTC.

This clonotype has more than one count but fewer than ten. The chain recombines TRBV14 with TRBJ2-3; 9 bases are a match to TRBD1. Trimming cost V 4 bases and J 1 base; bases outside gene matches: 3. This CDR3 contains 15 residues. The germline gives CDR1 SGHDN, CDR2 FVKESK. The CDR3 region has the DNA TGTGCCAGCAGCCTTTGGACAGGGGGCACAGATACGCAGTATTTT. This encodes CASSLWTGGTDTQYF.

In this sample, this clonotype turned up a few times. V usage is TRBV5-5 and J usage is TRBJ1-2, with D unresolved. This CDR3 region has 14 residues. V lost 0 bases and J lost 1, with 7 bases in between. Germline V gives CDR1 SGHKS, CDR2 YYEKEE (reference sequence). CDR3 protein: CASSLDIFNYGYTF. The CDR3 DNA reads TGTGCCAGCAGCTTGGACATCTTTAACTATGGCTACACCTTC.

This clonotype was seen more than once but under ten times. This chain joins TRBV5-6 and TRBJ1-2; 7 positions match TRBD1. The CDR3 spans 13 residues. V was clipped by 4 bases and J by 7 bases; unmatched bases: 7. Per germline, CDR1 SGHDT and CDR2 YYEEEE. The CDR3 DNA is TGTGCCAGCAGCCTGGACAGGTTCGCTGGCTACACCTTC. This encodes CASSLDRFAGYTF.

V and J are TRBV10-3 and TRBJ2-3, with 8 bases identical to TRBD2. Trimming cost V 0 bases and J 4 bases; bases outside gene matches: 6. CDR1 is ENHRY, CDR2 SYGVKD, per germline. This CDR3 region has 16 residues. CDR3 protein: CAISESAGAGPDTQYF. The CDR3 DNA sequence: TGTGCCATCAGTGAGTCAGCGGGGGCAGGGCCAGATACGCAGTATTTT.

The chain couples TRBV11-3 to TRBJ1-1; D is undetermined. Germline V lookup: CDR1 SGHNT, CDR2 YENEEA. Trimming left V 5 bases short and J 7 bases short, with 8 bases between. The CDR3 contains 11 residues. The CDR3 DNA follows: TGTGCCAGCAGCCTTTCGTTTGAAGCTTTCTTT. It yields the protein CASSLSFEAFF.

This clonotype has just one count. The chain is built from TRBV6-5 and TRBJ2-7; D is unresolved. The CDR3 spans 16 residues. Trimming removed 0 bases at V and 0 bases at J, with 12 bases between. Looked up from germline, CDR1 is MNHEY and CDR2 is SVGAGI. The chain's CDR3 is CASSYSHSRSSYEQYF. CDR3 sequence (DNA): TGTGCCAGCAGTTACTCGCACAGCCGTAGCTCCTACGAGCAGTACTTC.